This T cell receptor (beta chain) was captured in a study of blood T cells in healthy people across ages. Broader study findings: Underestimates were what the diversity estimates from one million T cells were considered to be. The study found more naive CD4+ cells and higher diversity in long-lived than aged donors.

CDR3 size: 19 residues. Germline V gene lookup returns CDR1 SGHRS and CDR2 YFSETQ. The V gene lost 5 bases and the J gene lost 0 bases, with 25 bases spanning the gap. On this clonotype itself: Its target is unknown.

The authors ran a second PCR of about 7 to 11 cycles using a sample-barcoded 5' primer and a J-beta primer mix. One entry per CDR3 protein, called by TCRdb with MiXCR from the 5' RACE reads. Of around 800,000 distinct CDR3 sequences in the sample, 35% to 50% were seen once. Sequencing was performed on blood. The origin of this receptor is an elderly man in good health. V gene TRBV5-1 combines with J gene TRBJ2-3, with a tentative D call TRBD1 (7 bases). CDR3: CASRSGAGTAYSSTDTQYF. CDR3 nucleotide sequence: TGCGCCAGCAGATCGGGGGCCGGGACAGCCTATTCTAGCACAGATACGCAGTATTTT.